The clone carrying this T cell receptor beta chain turned up a few times. These data come from a study of identical twins. TCRdb called the 5' RACE reads again in MiXCR, with one record for every CDR3 protein. In the table there are 450,000 or so distinct CDR3 sequences, roughly 24% of which are singletons. Germline V gives CDR1 MNHNS, CDR2 SASEGT. The CDR3 contains 16 residues. The V end was cut by 6 bases, the J end by 0 bases, with 18 bases between. Separately, the same data were catalogued under a study of T cells expressing NK-cell markers. That investigation notes: The study found dominant NKG2C+ clonotypes at roughly 1.0-7.0% of CD8+ T cells in roughly six donors. Uncertainty persisted over the HCMV specificity of expanded NKG2C+ T cell clones.

Sequenced sample: CD4+ T cells sorted from blood. This rearrangement joins TRBV6-1 to TRBJ2-7; D might be TRBD1 (5 bases). The clonotype was recovered from a woman under 30 in good health. CDR3 sequence reads: CASSRDSLGPSYEQYF. The CDR3 DNA reads TGTGCCAGCAGCAGAGACAGTCTCGGCCCCTCCTACGAGCAGTACTTC.